A selection of T cell receptor beta chains follows, all from one sample in a study of T-cell memory formation after mild COVID-19. TCRdb ran MiXCR on the 5' RACE reads and lists one entry per CDR3 protein. This repertoire shows 300,000 to 400,000 distinct CDR3 sequences, around 28% found once; its top ten account for roughly 13%. The sequencing sample was made of PBMCs or a T cell subset sorted from them (not recorded which). Receptors were obtained from an adult woman who had mild COVID-19 (a few samples of this study predate the infection). Cell type and time point are not known. Both conserved end residues are part of each CDR3. D genes are given only for firm matches. Size tells how often a clone was seen (once, few, many) or the class of an expanded clone, and some rows leave it out.

few	15	TRBV25-1	.	TRBJ2-5	CASSDDSAGGETQYF	TGTGCCAGCAGTGATGATTCGGCGGGCGGGGAGACCCAGTACTTC
.	15	TRBV7-9	.	TRBJ1-1	CASSLVWTEGTEAFF	TGTGCCAGCAGCTTAGTTTGGACCGAGGGGACTGAAGCTTTCTTT
few	20	TRBV3-1	TRBD1	TRBJ2-3	CASSQSLEAGGAGGTDTQYF	TGTGCCAGCAGCCAATCGTTGGAGGCAGGGGGCGCTGGGGGCACAGATACGCAGTATTTT
few	17	TRBV2	TRBD2	TRBJ2-1	CASSVRREGRSYNEQFF	TGTGCCAGCAGTGTCCGGCGGGAGGGCCGCTCCTACAATGAGCAGTTCTTC
few	13	TRBV5-1	.	TRBJ2-7	CASSGGGRDGQYF	TGCGCCAGCAGTGGGGGCGGCCGGGATGGGCAGTACTTC
few	16	TRBV4-1	.	TRBJ2-7	CASSQDRVLLSYEQYF	TGCGCCAGCAGCCAGGACCGGGTCCTACTCTCCTACGAGCAGTACTTC
.	16	TRBV4-2	.	TRBJ1-2	CASSPRQERAYYGYTF	TGTGCCAGCAGCCCACGACAGGAGAGGGCCTACTATGGCTACACCTTC
.	16	TRBV5-1	.	TRBJ2-7	CASSLLSQGRSYEQYF	TGCGCCAGCAGCTTGCTCTCGCAGGGCCGCTCCTACGAGCAGTACTTC
few	14	TRBV11-2	TRBD1	TRBJ2-2	CASSSYRGTGELFF	TGTGCCAGCAGCTCGTACAGGGGGACCGGGGAGCTGTTTTTT
few	16	TRBV18	TRBD1	TRBJ1-2	CASSPTGTGNNYGYTF	TGTGCCAGCTCACCTACCGGGACAGGGAATAACTATGGCTACACCTTC
few	12	TRBV7-9	.	TRBJ1-2	CASSLSLGGYTF	TGTGCCAGCAGCTTATCACTGGGGGGCTACACCTTC
.	13	TRBV7-6	.	TRBJ2-5	CASSQDWGETQYF	TGTGCCAGCAGCCAGGACTGGGGGGAGACCCAGTACTTC
.	15	TRBV24-1	TRBD1	TRBJ2-1	CATSEPGQGKIEQFF	TGTGCCACCAGTGAACCGGGACAGGGGAAGATTGAGCAGTTCTTC
many	12	TRBV7-9	.	TRBJ2-5	CASSLGLETQYF	TGTGCCAGCAGCTTGGGCCTCGAGACCCAGTACTTC
many	14	TRBV12-3/TRBV12-4	.	TRBJ2-1	CASSLGYRDSEQFF	TGTGCCAGCAGTTTAGGCTACCGGGACTCGGAGCAGTTCTTC
many	13	TRBV14	TRBD1	TRBJ1-2	CASSGTGNYGYTF	TGTGCCAGCAGCGGGACAGGGAACTATGGCTACACCTTC